These 18 T cell receptor beta chains share one sample of origin, sequenced in a study of blood T cell repertoires in COVID-19. Profiling relied on immunoSEQ multiplex PCR, and the TCRdb table lists in-frame clones only, not all of them. Of under 150,000 clones in the sample, around 88% are singletons; the top ten hold more than 25%. The source material was peripheral blood. The receptors stem from a human donor in a cohort sampled during active COVID-19.

The chain couples TRBV7-3 to TRBJ2-2; TRBD2 is a possible D gene (6 bases). V lost 2 bases and J lost 4, with 8 bases in between. In germline, CDR1 is SGHTA, CDR2 FQGTGA. There are 14 residues in the CDR3. CDR3: CASSLLRGTGELFF. The CDR3 DNA follows: TGTGCCAGCAGCTTATTGCGGGGCACCGGGGAGCTGTTTTTT.

This clone has a single count. This chain uses TRBV7-8 with TRBJ2-1; 10 bases are a match to TRBD2. The CDR3 extends over 16 amino acids. V shed 5 bases, J shed 4 bases, and the junction held 8 bases outside the gene matches. Germline assignment: CDR1 SGHVS and CDR2 FQNEAQ. CDR3: CASSLVAGGGYNEQFF. CDR3 sequence (DNA): TGTGCCAGCAGCCTCGTAGCGGGGGGCGGGTACAATGAGCAGTTCTTC.

V is TRBV6-4 and J is TRBJ2-3; 14 bases map to TRBD2. J lost 0 bases, V lost 6 bases, and 2 bases had no gene match. The CDR3 consists of 16 residues. Germline V CDR1 and CDR2: MRHNA, SNTAGT. The CDR3 coding sequence is TGTGCCAGCAGCAGGACTAGCGGGGGGAGCACAGATACGCAGTATTTT. As protein: CASSRTSGGSTDTQYF.

This clone was counted once. The chain uses TRBV12-3 or TRBV12-4 and TRBJ2-1; D may be TRBD1 (8 bases). Trimming removed 5 bases at V and 10 bases at J, with 15 bases between. This CDR3 contains 13 residues. The CDR3 DNA is TGTGCCAGCAGTCAAGGACAGGGAGGGGAGCAGTTCTTC. Protein sequence: CASSQGQGGEQFF.

The chain links TRBV27 to TRBJ2-6; unclear D gene. CDR3 length: 13 residues. The V and J ends lost 4 bases and 4 bases respectively, with 5 bases between them. The germline V gene encodes CDR1 MNHEY and CDR2 SMNVEV (reference sequence). The CDR3 DNA reads TGTGCCAGCAGTTACGGGGGGGCCAACGTCCTGACTTTC. Its translation is CASSYGGANVLTF.

The V call is TRBV21-1, the J call TRBJ2-7; TRBD1, the table's D call, lacks a check against the DNA. TRBV21-1 has pseudogene status. The CDR3 runs to 16 residues. The CDR3 coding sequence is TGTGCCAGCAGCAAAAAGCGTGGGGGCAGGCCCTACGAGCAGTACTTC. It translates to CASSKKRGGRPYEQYF.

The chain is built from TRBV5-4 and TRBJ2-7; D possibly corresponds to TRBD1 (6 bases). The CDR3 contains 12 residues. CDR1 and CDR2 from the germline V gene are SGHNT and YYREEE (reference sequence). V lost 3 bases and J lost 10, with 14 bases in between. This CDR3 is CASSSGTSDQYF. The CDR3 DNA reads TGTGCCAGCAGCTCGGGGACATCCGATCAGTACTTC. Full variable domain (outside the CDR3, taken from reference TRBV5-4 and TRBJ2-7): ETGVTQSPTHLIKTRGQQVTLRCSSQSGHNTVSWYQQALGQGPQFIFQYYREEENGRGNFPPRFSGLQFPNYSSELNVNALELDDSALYLCASSSGTSDQYFGPGTRLTVT.

V gene TRBV11-3 combines with J gene TRBJ2-1, with 7 bases that match TRBD2. V dropped 5 bases and J dropped 5; count of bases not matched to a gene: 3. The germline V gene has CDR1 SGHNT and CDR2 YENEEA. This CDR3 has 13 residues. The CDR3 is CASSEGTNNEQFF. The CDR3 bases are TGTGCCAGCAGCGAAGGGACTAACAATGAGCAGTTCTTC. The whole variable domain, remainder taken from reference TRBV11-3 and TRBJ2-1, is EAGVVQSPRYKIIEKKQPVAFWCNPISGHNTLYWYLQNLGQGPELLIRYENEEAVDDSQLPKDRFSAERLKGVDSTLKIQPAELGDSAVYLCASSEGTNNEQFFGPGTRLTVL.

The chain joins TRBV15 to TRBJ1-1; 7 bases align to TRBD1. V shed 0 bases, J shed 0 bases, and the junction held 7 bases outside the gene matches. This CDR3 is 17 amino acids long. Germline CDR1 is LNHNV and CDR2 is YYDKDF (reference sequence). CDR3 sequence: CATSRDRPGGLNTEAFF. CDR3 sequence (DNA): TGTGCCACCAGCAGAGATCGGCCAGGGGGTTTGAACACTGAAGCTTTCTTT. The whole variable domain, filled in from reference TRBV15 and TRBJ1-1, reads DAMVIQNPRYQVTQFGKPVTLSCSQTLNHNVMYWYQQKSSQAPKLLFHYYDKDFNNEADTPDNFQSRRPNTSFCFLDIRSPGLGDTAMYLCATSRDRPGGLNTEAFFGQGTRLTVV.

V is TRBV30 and J is TRBJ1-2; D might be TRBD1 (6 bases). Looked up from germline, CDR1 is GTSNPN and CDR2 is SVGIG (reference sequence). This CDR3 region has 12 residues. With 6 bases removed from V and 6 bases from J, the gap between germline ends came to 14 bases. CDR3 protein: CACRDTVHGYTF. The CDR3 DNA sequence: TGTGCCTGTAGGGACACCGTTCATGGCTACACCTTC.

CDR3 DNA sequence: TGCGCCAGCAGCCAAGCTAGCGGGCCTTCCTACGAGCAGTACTTC. It codes for CASSQASGPSYEQYF. This chain joins TRBV4-1 and TRBJ2-7; TRBD2 agrees at 8 bases. The CDR3 covers 15 residues. Germline V lookup: CDR1 MGHRA, CDR2 YSYEKL. The junction had 3 bases not matched to a gene; V was cut back by 1 base and J by 1 base.

The chain recombines TRBV12-3 or TRBV12-4 with TRBJ1-2; D uncertain. V was trimmed by 5 bases and J by 4 bases, leaving 11 bases between them. The CDR3 sequence is 13 residues long. In nucleotides, the CDR3 is TGTGCCAGCAGTCCCGGGGAGCTCTATGGCTACACCTTC. Translated, it gives CASSPGELYGYTF.

The V call is TRBV7-6, the J call TRBJ1-1; perhaps TRBD1 as D (6 bases). In germline, CDR1 is SGHVS, CDR2 FNYEAQ. There are 16 residues in the CDR3. V lost 1 base, J lost 9 bases, and 21 bases lay in between. CDR3 nucleotide sequence: TGTGCCAGCAGCTTAGAGATACAGGGAGGGGCCGGAAAAGCTTTCTTT. Translated: CASSLEIQGGAGKAFF.

The chain recombines TRBV3-1 (or the pseudogene TRBV3-2) with TRBJ1-1, with TRBD1 identical over 8 bases. The CDR3 spans 19 residues. The germline CDR1 and CDR2 sequences are LGHDT and YNNKEL (reference sequence). Trimming removed 0 bases from V and 1 base from J; junction bases left unmatched: 13. CDR3 DNA sequence: TGTGCCAGCAGCCAAGATTGGGGGGCCTACAGGGGGAGGAACACTGAAGCTTTCTTT. This codes for CASSQDWGAYRGRNTEAFF.

About this clone: One junction end does not reproduce the germline sequence, and a read error may be involved. V and J are TRBV29-1 and TRBJ1-1; a weak D match, TRBD1 (5 bases). Germline CDR1 reads SQVTM; CDR2 reads ANQGSEA. The CDR3 runs to 13 residues. CDR3 sequence reads: CIVLWGVNTEAFF. The DNA for the CDR3 is TGCATCGTTTTATGGGGGGTGAACACTGAAGCTTTCTTT.

The rearrangement joins TRBV2 to TRBJ2-2; D might be TRBD1 (5 bases). Germline V gene lookup returns CDR1 SNHLY and CDR2 FYNNEI. V lost 6 bases, J lost 2 bases, and 13 bases lay in between. This CDR3 contains 15 residues. CDR3 nucleotides: TGTGCCAGCAGGAGGACAAGCTTTAACACCGGGGAGCTGTTTTTT. It specifies CASRRTSFNTGELFF.

The CDR3 protein is CASGQGNIQYF. CDR3 sequence (DNA): TGTGCCAGCGGACAGGGAAACATTCAGTACTTC. The chain joins TRBV12-3 or TRBV12-4 to TRBJ2-4; TRBD1 matches at 8 bases. CDR3 length equals 11 residues. J gave up 6 bases and V 8 bases, and 0 bases lay outside the gene matches.

J is TRBJ2-5 and V is TRBV7-9, with 7 bases identical to TRBD2. CDR3 length: 14 residues. Germline V gene sequence: CDR1 SEHNR, CDR2 FQNEAQ (reference sequence). Losses at the gene ends were 3 bases for V and 4 bases for J; bases not matched to a gene: 5. CDR3 residues: CASSFRTSGETQYF. DNA for the CDR3: TGTGCCAGCAGCTTCCGGACTAGTGGAGAGACCCAGTACTTC.